Below are 26 T cell receptor beta chains sequenced from a single sample in a study of blood T cell repertoires in COVID-19. This table comes from immunoSEQ multiplex PCR, and its TCRdb copy is limited to in-frame clones, with some not included. The sample holds hundreds of thousands of clones, 83% seen once. Sample: peripheral blood. The receptors come from a woman aged 25 to 39 with COVID-19, enrolled during active disease.

The rearrangement joins TRBV7-9 to TRBJ2-5, with D maybe TRBD2 (5 bases). CDR3 length: 13 amino acids. Germline values: CDR1 SEHNR, CDR2 FQNEAQ (reference sequence). Between the trimmed V and J ends, which lost 5 bases and 1 base, there was a span of 8 bases. The CDR3 protein is CASSASGQETQYF. The CDR3 bases are TGTGCCAGCAGCGCCAGCGGCCAAGAGACCCAGTACTTC.

At least ten counts were recorded for this clone. This sequence joins TRBV2 and TRBJ2-5, with 11 bases aligning to TRBD2. V lost 0 bases to trimming and J lost 2 bases; unmatched junction nucleotides: 5. From germline, CDR1 is SNHLY and CDR2 FYNNEI. The CDR3 has 17 residues. The CDR3 sequence is CASSEALAGGSQETQYF. For the CDR3, the DNA is TGTGCCAGCAGTGAAGCTCTAGCGGGGGGCTCACAAGAGACCCAGTACTTC.

This clone was seen more than once but under ten times. The V call is TRBV10-3, the J call TRBJ2-3, with TRBD2 matching over 7 bases. This CDR3 region has 12 residues. Unmatched junction bases numbered 5, after V lost 8 bases and J lost 6 bases. Germline-derived CDR1 and CDR2 are ENHRY and SYGVKD. CDR3 sequence (DNA): TGTGCCATCCGGGGGGATGCGGATACGCAGTATTTT. This gives the protein CAIRGDADTQYF.

As for this clone: The sample contains more than one DNA sequence encoding this CDR3. The chain carries TRBV4-3 and TRBJ2-5; D is ambiguous. V dropped 0 bases and J dropped 1 base, with 9 bases sitting between them. Germline V gene lookup returns CDR1 LGHNA and CDR2 YSLEER. The CDR3 is 15 amino acids. Written as DNA, the CDR3 is TGCGCCAGCAGCCAAGAACGTGGCTTCCAAGAGACCCAGTACTTC. This sequence encodes CASSQERGFQETQYF.

The chain has TRBV5-5 and TRBJ1-2; D gene unclear. The CDR3 has 15 residues. Trimming left V 0 bases short and J 0 bases short, with 9 bases between. Germline V gene lookup returns CDR1 SGHKS and CDR2 YYEKEE (reference sequence). In DNA, the CDR3 is TGTGCCAGCAGCTTGGCCCGCGGCTCTAACTATGGCTACACCTTC. It translates to CASSLARGSNYGYTF. The full variable domain, in which reference TRBV5-5 and TRBJ1-2 provide the parts outside the CDR3, is DAGVTQSPTHLIKTRGQQVTLRCSPISGHKSVSWYQQVLGQGPQFIFQYYEKEERGRGNFPDRFSARQFPNYSSELNVNALLLGDSALYLCASSLARGSNYGYTFGSGTRLTVV.

This clone was counted once. V and J are TRBV6-5 and TRBJ2-1, with 9 bases matching TRBD2. The CDR3 has 13 residues. V shed 6 bases and J 9 bases; nucleotides not matched to a gene: 6. Per the germline V gene, CDR1 is MNHEY and CDR2 is SVGAGI. CDR3 region: CASSVAGVGEQFF. The DNA of the CDR3 is TGTGCCAGCAGCGTAGCGGGAGTGGGTGAGCAGTTCTTC.

The chain couples TRBV10-3 to TRBJ1-1; TRBD1 aligns across 7 bases. Germline CDR1 ENHRY, CDR2 SYGVKD. The ends lost 1 base at V and 1 base at J; junction bases unmatched: 15. The CDR3 totals 19 residues. The CDR3: CAISEWDRDRFRPNTEAFF. In nucleotides, the CDR3 is TGTGCCATCAGTGAGTGGGATAGGGACAGATTTAGACCGAACACTGAAGCTTTCTTT.

V usage is TRBV5-4 and J usage is TRBJ2-1, with a tentative D call TRBD2 (6 bases). CDR3 length equals 13 residues. V was pared by 2 bases and J by 8 bases, with 11 bases between. In germline, CDR1 is SGHNT, CDR2 YYREEE (reference sequence). The CDR3, as DNA: TGTGCCAGCAGCTTTTCACTAGCCCATGAGCAGTTCTTC. Its protein is CASSFSLAHEQFF.

The V gene is TRBV6-9, the J gene TRBJ2-7; TRBD2 agrees at 12 bases. Germline trimming cut 6 bases from V and 3 bases from J; bases unmatched to any gene: 6. Germline values: CDR1 MNHGY, CDR2 SVAAGI. The CDR3 is 15 residues long. This chain's CDR3 is CASSLLAGGHYEQYF. In nucleotides, the CDR3 is TGTGCCAGCAGCTTACTAGCGGGGGGCCACTACGAGCAGTACTTC.

V is TRBV6-5 and J is TRBJ2-2, with 7 bases identical to TRBD1. The CDR3 consists of 14 residues. Trimming cost V 7 bases and J 0 bases; bases outside gene matches: 2. Germline-derived CDR1 and CDR2 are MNHEY and SVGAGI. This chain's CDR3 is CASKGQPNTGELFF. In DNA form, the CDR3 reads TGTGCCAGCAAGGGACAGCCGAACACCGGGGAGCTGTTTTTT.

This chain uses TRBV5-6 with TRBJ1-3; 10 positions agree with TRBD1. Germline V gene sequence: CDR1 SGHDT, CDR2 YYEEEE. The CDR3 has 17 residues. J lost 4 bases, V lost 4 bases, and 11 bases had no gene match. CDR3 in amino acids: CASSATGTGASGNTIYF. In DNA form, the CDR3 reads TGTGCCAGCAGCGCAACCGGGACAGGGGCGTCCGGAAACACCATATATTTT.

This clone was seen a few times. The chain links TRBV5-1 to TRBJ2-2; D is perhaps TRBD1 (5 bases). Germline values: CDR1 SGHRS, CDR2 YFSETQ. The CDR3 has 14 residues. V lost 2 bases and J 3 bases, leaving 8 bases between the germline ends. CDR3 sequence reads: CASSLSRDTGELFF. The CDR3 DNA sequence: TGCGCCAGCAGCTTAAGCAGGGACACCGGGGAGCTGTTTTTT. Complete variable domain (other parts from reference TRBV5-1 and TRBJ2-2): KAGVTQTPRYLIKTRGQQVTLSCSPISGHRSVSWYQQTPGQGLQFLFEYFSETQRNKGNFPGRFSGRQFSNSRSEMNVSTLELGDSALYLCASSLSRDTGELFFGEGSRLTVL.

V usage is TRBV30 and J usage is TRBJ2-1, with 9 bases lining up with TRBD1. The V and J ends lost 2 bases and 8 bases, in that order; junction bases with no gene match: 10. Germline loops: CDR1 GTSNPN, CDR2 SVGIG (reference sequence). There are 15 residues in the CDR3. CDR3 sequence (DNA): TGTGCCTGGAGTAGGTTGGGACAGGGTGTGGATGAGCAGTTCTTC. This encodes CAWSRLGQGVDEQFF.

The genes are TRBV25-1 and TRBJ1-2; 8 bases fit TRBD1. J was trimmed by 4 bases and V by 3 bases; bases with no gene match: 7. In germline, CDR1 is MGHDK, CDR2 SYGVNS. The CDR3 contains 15 residues. The CDR3 nucleotides are TGTGCCAGCAGTGACCCGACAGGGGATGGCTATGGCTACACCTTC. Translating it yields CASSDPTGDGYGYTF.

This chain links TRBV5-6 with TRBJ1-2, with TRBD1 identical over 8 bases. Germline V lookup: CDR1 SGHDT, CDR2 YYEEEE. The CDR3 covers 14 residues. J was trimmed by 2 bases and V by 4 bases; bases with no gene match: 4. The CDR3 is CASSRRTGNYGYTF. DNA of the CDR3: TGTGCCAGCAGCAGGCGGACAGGGAACTATGGCTACACCTTC.

The chain recombines TRBV2 with TRBJ1-4; tentatively, D is TRBD1 (5 bases). CDR1 and CDR2 from the germline V gene are SNHLY and FYNNEI. V was cut by 6 bases and J by 4 bases, with 6 bases left in between. The CDR3 is 12 residues long. CDR3 sequence reads: CASRDNNEKLFF. The DNA of the CDR3 is TGTGCCAGCAGGGACAATAATGAAAAACTGTTTTTT.

V and J are TRBV4-3 and TRBJ1-6, with a possible D match to TRBD1 (5 bases). CDR1 LGHNA and CDR2 YSLEER come from the germline V gene. Trimming shortened V by 0 bases and J by 9 bases, and 12 bases separated the two germline ends. The CDR3 covers 15 residues. CDR3 nucleotide sequence: TGCGCCAGCAGCCAAGATACGCAGGGCCCTTCACCCCTCCACTTT. Translated: CASSQDTQGPSPLHF.

The chain carries TRBV2 and TRBJ1-1, with D uncertain. This CDR3 has 15 residues. Trimming left V 2 bases short and J 0 bases short, with 10 bases between. Germline loops: CDR1 SNHLY, CDR2 FYNNEI. The CDR3 protein is CASSEFADLNTEAFF. The CDR3 nucleotides read TGTGCCAGCAGTGAATTTGCGGATCTGAACACTGAAGCTTTCTTT.

The rearrangement uses TRBV5-1 and TRBJ2-1; possibly TRBD1 for D (5 bases). Trimming left V 3 bases short and J 0 bases short, with 13 bases between. The CDR3 is 16 amino acids. In germline, CDR1 is SGHRS, CDR2 YFSETQ. CDR3 amino acids: CASSSSRGPSYNEQFF. CDR3 DNA: TGCGCCAGCAGCTCCTCTAGGGGTCCCTCCTACAATGAGCAGTTCTTC. Full variable domain (remainder filled in from reference TRBV5-1 and TRBJ2-1): KAGVTQTPRYLIKTRGQQVTLSCSPISGHRSVSWYQQTPGQGLQFLFEYFSETQRNKGNFPGRFSGRQFSNSRSEMNVSTLELGDSALYLCASSSSRGPSYNEQFFGPGTRLTVL.

The DNA of the CDR3 is TGTGCCAGCTCACGAGAGGGAAAGGCGCACTATGGCTACACCTTC. It yields the protein CASSREGKAHYGYTF. The rearrangement uses TRBV18 and TRBJ1-2, with D hard to call. Trimming cost V 4 bases and J 3 bases, with 15 bases left between them. The CDR3 is 15 residues long. The germline CDR1 and CDR2 sequences are KGHSH and LQKENI.

CDR3 bases: TGTGCCAGCAGCTTAGAGAGGGTGGGATCCTATGGCTACACCTTC. It specifies CASSLERVGSYGYTF. The chain has TRBV11-2 and TRBJ1-2, with D unclear. Germline-derived CDR1 and CDR2 are SGHAT and FQNNGV. The CDR3 has 15 amino acids. Trimming removed 0 bases at V and 4 bases at J, with 12 bases between.

CDR3 region: CASITGQGPSYEQYF. Written as DNA, the CDR3 is TGTGCCAGCATTACGGGACAGGGACCCTCCTACGAGCAGTACTTC. The V gene is TRBV6-5, the J gene TRBJ2-7; 9 positions match TRBD1. Germline CDR1 reads MNHEY; CDR2 reads SVGAGI. There are 15 residues in the CDR3. Trimming at V came to 7 bases and at J to 0 bases, leaving 7 bases not matched to a gene.

The gene calls are TRBV11-3 and TRBJ2-1; 11 bases match TRBD2. From germline, CDR1 is SGHNT and CDR2 YENEEA. V trimming: 1 base; J trimming: 8 bases; junction bases outside the gene matches: 7. The CDR3 has 16 residues. The CDR3 region is CASSLGRLAGRDEQFF. DNA for the CDR3: TGTGCCAGCAGCTTAGGGCGACTAGCGGGGCGGGATGAGCAGTTCTTC. Looking up the rest from reference TRBV11-3 and TRBJ2-1 gives the full variable domain: EAGVVQSPRYKIIEKKQPVAFWCNPISGHNTLYWYLQNLGQGPELLIRYENEEAVDDSQLPKDRFSAERLKGVDSTLKIQPAELGDSAVYLCASSLGRLAGRDEQFFGPGTRLTVL.

The J gene is TRBJ1-1, the V gene TRBV5-4; D is possibly TRBD1 (5 bases). The CDR3 consists of 16 residues. Germline V gene data show CDR1 as SGHNT and CDR2 as YYREEE (reference sequence). V was shortened by 3 bases and J by 3 bases, with 18 bases between the two germline ends. The CDR3 spells CASSSRTRGVDTEAFF. CDR3 coding DNA: TGTGCCAGCAGCTCAAGAACCCGGGGGGTTGACACTGAAGCTTTCTTT.

The chain uses TRBV5-1 and TRBJ2-1, with TRBD2 identical over 16 bases. There are 18 residues in the CDR3. Germline trimming cut 0 bases from V and 3 bases from J; bases unmatched to any gene: 3. Germline CDR1 and CDR2: SGHRS and YFSETQ. Here the CDR3 DNA reads TGCGCCAGCAGCTTGGACGGGACTAGCGGGGGGGACTACAATGAGCAGTTCTTC. This gives the protein CASSLDGTSGGDYNEQFF.

DNA for the CDR3: TGTGCCAGCAGTTTTCAGGGTAGGACCCCCTACGAGCAGTACTTC. This gives the protein CASSFQGRTPYEQYF. This chain joins TRBV27 and TRBJ2-7; weak D call: TRBD1 (5 bases). The CDR3 is 15 residues long. Per germline, CDR1 MNHEY and CDR2 SMNVEV (reference sequence). Trimming took off 3 bases at V and 2 bases at J, with 14 bases between the two ends.